This entry describes one T cell receptor (beta chain). Its antigen specificity is not known. No base-level quality is on record; no much larger clone is a single base apart. The data derive from a study of technical replicates of blood from a few donors (dated by TCRdb to about 2017). The library was produced with the immunoSEQ multiplex PCR assay. TCRdb re-hosts the immuneACCESS table, in-frame sequences only. Its copies lack some clones; in the studies checked, an unresolved V gene accounts for under half of them, and the cause for the rest is not known. This sample comprises 60,000 to 90,000 clones, roughly 92% of them detected only once. The ten largest clones represent approximately 0.37% of the sample. The sequenced sample consisted of T cells isolated from PBMCs. The source of this sequence is a human donor in good health.

In nucleotides, the sequence is TGTGCCAGCACCCGACTCGACTTGGGGAACACTGAAGCTTTCTTT. This sequence encodes CASTRLDLGNTEAFF. The chain links TRBV6-1 with TRBJ1-1; too little of a D gene remains to name it. V is pared back by 7 bases and J by 1 base, with 16 bases lying between the germline termini. The CDR3 numbers 15 residues from cysteine through phenylalanine. The only DNA kept is the CDR3, 45 bases in frame from the first base. According to the germline V gene, CDR1 reads MNHNS and CDR2 reads SASEGT.